The present T cell receptor (beta chain) was sequenced within a study of Ad26.COV2.S vaccination and SARS-CoV-2 variants. The treatment: around 19 received Ad26.COV2.S at low or high dose, single or two shots; about 5 received placebo; per-sample allocation not given. Vaccine and placebo recipients were sampled on day 63 after the first injection. SARS-CoV-2 spike from the Wuhan strain was encoded by the vaccine, an Ad26 vector. Using immunoSEQ multiplex PCR, the repertoire was profiled, and TCRdb retains in-frame clones only, with some absent. The sample consists of approximately 280,000 clones, about 87% of them appearing once. In regard to this clone: The antigen is undetermined. The sample holds other DNA sequences that translate to the same CDR3.

General study findings and limits: Vaccinees and placebo recipients showed similar non-spike TCR breadth.

Specimen: peripheral blood, collected in a trial of Ad26.COV2.S vaccine versus placebo. The TCR comes from a person between 18 and 65 years old who received the Ad26.COV2.S COVID-19 vaccine or a placebo.

CDR3 nucleotides: TGTGCCAGCAGCCCCGACTACAATGAGCAGTTCTTC. Its protein product is CASSPDYNEQFF. The rearrangement joins TRBV12-3 or TRBV12-4 to TRBJ2-1; D not resolved. The CDR3 is 12 residues long. The germline V and J ends were trimmed by 6 bases and 3 bases, with 6 bases remaining between them.